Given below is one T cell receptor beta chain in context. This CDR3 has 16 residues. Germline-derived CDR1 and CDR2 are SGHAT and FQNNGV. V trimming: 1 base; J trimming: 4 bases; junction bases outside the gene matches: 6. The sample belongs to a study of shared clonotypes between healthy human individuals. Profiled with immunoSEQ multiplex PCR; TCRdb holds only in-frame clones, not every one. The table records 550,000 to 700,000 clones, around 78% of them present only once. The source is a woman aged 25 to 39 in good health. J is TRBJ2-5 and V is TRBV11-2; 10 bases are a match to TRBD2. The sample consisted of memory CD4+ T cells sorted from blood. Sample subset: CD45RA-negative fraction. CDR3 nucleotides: TGTGCCAGCAGCTTAGTGGTAGCGGGGGGTCGAGAGACCCAGTACTTC. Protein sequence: CASSLVVAGGRETQYF.